A selection of T cell receptor beta chains follows, all from one sample in a study of T-cell memory formation after mild COVID-19. TCRdb reprocessed the 5' RACE reads via MiXCR and lists one record per CDR3 protein. The profile shows 500,000 to 550,000 distinct CDR3 sequences, about a fifth of them singletons. What was sequenced was PBMCs or a T cell subset sorted from them (not recorded which). All receptors derive from an adult woman who had mild COVID-19 (a few samples of this study predate the infection). Cell type and time point are not known. Each CDR3 is given with its conserved first and last residue. The D gene is left open where the match is weak.

v_gene,j_gene,d_gene,CDR3aa
TRBV4-3,TRBJ2-3,.,CASSQDLGPRKEQYF
TRBV20-1,TRBJ1-1,.,CSAFWPMNTEAFF
TRBV6-1,TRBJ2-3,.,CAIRGGLSTDTQYF
TRBV5-1,TRBJ2-5,.,CASSEDSETQYF
TRBV11-3,TRBJ2-3,.,CASSTGTARDTQYF
TRBV18,TRBJ2-5,.,CASSPSREKETQYF
TRBV19,TRBJ2-7,.,CASSSPTSYEQYF
TRBV6-5,TRBJ2-7,TRBD2,CATTGGDYEQYF
TRBV5-1,TRBJ1-3,.,CASSLSAASGNTIYF
TRBV7-6,TRBJ1-1,.,CGMNTEAFF
TRBV18,TRBJ2-7,TRBD1,CASSSRDRVYEQYF
TRBV7-7,TRBJ2-5,.,CASSPISGEARTQYF
TRBV12-3/TRBV12-4,TRBJ2-7,.,CASKLAYEQYF
TRBV24-1,TRBJ2-1,TRBD2,CATRSGRGNNEQFF
TRBV29-1,TRBJ2-7,.,CSVEERTEPPLEQYF
TRBV12-3/TRBV12-4,TRBJ1-1,TRBD1,CASSKQGARTEAFF